Following are 17 T cell receptor beta chains from one sample sequenced in a study of neurological immune-mediated disorders. TCRdb recomputed calls from the 5' RACE reads with MiXCR, one row per CDR3 protein. The sample shows about 59,000 distinct CDR3 sequences, less than 25% of them seen only once. Time point in this sample: technical triplicate 2. The sequencing input was PBMCs. These receptors all come from a man in his sixties with HTLV-1-associated myelopathy (HAM/TSP).

The chain employs TRBV19 and TRBJ1-1; D gene ambiguous. This CDR3 comprises 14 residues. Trimming stripped 1 base from V and 4 bases from J, with 10 bases between. CDR1 is LNHDA and CDR2 is SQIVND in the germline V gene (reference sequence). Here the CDR3 DNA reads TGTGCCAGTAGTATAGTGGCGAAAAGCACTGAAGCTTTCTTT. Translation: CASSIVAKSTEAFF.

This clonotype was observed many times. This chain links TRBV6-5 with TRBJ1-1, with 7 nucleotides matching TRBD1. The trim removed 0 bases at V and 10 bases at J, leaving 11 bases unmatched. CDR1 is MNHEY and CDR2 is SVGAGI in the germline V gene. The CDR3 runs to 15 residues. CDR3 in DNA: TGTGCCAGCAGTTACTCGATATCGGCAGGGGGTCGAGCTTTCTTT. Translation gives CASSYSISAGGRAFF.

Remarks on this clonotype: The junction differs from germline at one of its ends, possibly a read error. DNA for the CDR3: TGTGCCAGCAGTCATAGGACAAAAGCGGACTTC. This sequence encodes CASSHRTKADF. The rearrangement joins TRBV28 to TRBJ2-7; D could derive from TRBD1 or TRBD2 (5 bases each). The germline V gene has CDR1 MDHEN and CDR2 SYDVKM. This CDR3 spans 11 amino acids.

There are many counts of this clonotype. V is TRBV21-1 and J is TRBJ2-1; the DNA was not compared with TRBD2, the D call given in the table. TRBV21-1 is reported as a pseudogene. There are 13 residues in the CDR3. This CDR3 reads CATLWAGVHEQFF. CDR3 in DNA: TGTGCCACCCTTTGGGCGGGAGTCCATGAGCAGTTCTTC.

Many counts were recorded for this clonotype. V gene TRBV6-1 combines with J gene TRBJ1-5; D gene uncertain. The ends were cut back, 6 bases at V and 0 bases at J, with 9 bases in the middle. From germline, CDR1 is MNHNS and CDR2 SASEGT. This CDR3 spans 14 amino acids. CDR3 amino acids: CASRQFYSNQPQHF. The CDR3 region has the DNA TGTGCCAGCAGACAGTTTTATAGCAATCAGCCCCAGCATTTT.

This clonotype was seen repeatedly, ten times or more. The chain carries TRBV7-3 and TRBJ2-5, with D perhaps TRBD1 (5 bases). V was cut by 0 bases and J by 5 bases, with 7 bases left in between. Germline V gives CDR1 SGHTA, CDR2 FQGTGA. The length of the CDR3 is 13 residues. CDR3 protein: CASSLTGVETQYF. The CDR3 bases are TGTGCCAGCAGCTTAACAGGGGTCGAGACCCAGTACTTC.

This sequence joins TRBV15 and TRBJ2-1; 8 bases align to TRBD2. V was clipped by 0 bases and J by 8 bases; unmatched bases: 9. The CDR3 runs to 16 residues. Germline V gene lookup returns CDR1 LNHNV and CDR2 YYDKDF (reference sequence). The CDR3 here is CATSRDRAGVRDEQFF. The CDR3, as DNA: TGTGCCACCAGCAGAGATCGAGCGGGAGTGAGGGATGAGCAGTTCTTC.

The gene calls are TRBV20-1 and TRBJ2-3, with TRBD1 matching over 7 bases. With 6 bases clipped from V and 6 bases from J, the junction kept 12 bases outside the gene matches. Germline V CDR1 and CDR2: DFQATT, SNEGSKA (reference sequence). The CDR3 runs 14 residues. The CDR3 coding sequence is TGCAGTGCCTTCCGGGACAGAAGATATGATACGCAGTATTTT. It encodes CSAFRDRRYDTQYF.

In regard to this clonotype: Sequence at one end of the junction differs from germline and may be a read error. V is TRBV30 and J is TRBJ2-1; maybe TRBD2 (6 bases). Germline assignment: CDR1 GTSNPN and CDR2 SVGIG (reference sequence). This CDR3 is 15 amino acids long. For the CDR3, the DNA is TGTGCATGGAGTTGGGAGCGTCGGGAGTACAATGAGCAGTTCTTC. Amino acids: CAWSWERREYNEQFF.

Ten or more counts support this clonotype. J is TRBJ2-1 and V is TRBV7-2; TRBD1 might be the D (7 bases). This CDR3 contains 15 residues. Trimming took 1 base from V and 8 from J, leaving 15 bases between them. Germline lookup yields CDR1 SGHTA and CDR2 FQGNSA. The CDR3 DNA follows: TGTGCCAGCAGCTTAGTGGCAGGGGGGATCGATGAGCAGTTCTTC. Its translation is CASSLVAGGIDEQFF.

This clonotype was counted at least ten times. The CDR3 is CASRSTGGGETQYF. The CDR3 DNA follows: TGTGCCAGCAGATCAACAGGGGGCGGAGAGACCCAGTACTTC. The chain is built from TRBV12-3 or TRBV12-4 and TRBJ2-5; TRBD1 matches 9 bases. The J segment lost 4 bases and the V segment lost 6 bases, leaving 6 bases of the junction unmatched. The CDR3 contains 14 residues.

This clonotype was counted between two and nine times. This chain joins TRBV7-2 and TRBJ2-1; 7 bases agree with TRBD1. The junction had 8 bases not matched to a gene; V was cut back by 5 bases and J by 1 base. Germline CDR1 is SGHTA and CDR2 is FQGNSA. The CDR3 is 16 amino acids. The chain's CDR3 is CASSQGTGASYNEQFF. The CDR3 coding sequence is TGTGCCAGCAGCCAGGGTACAGGGGCATCCTACAATGAGCAGTTCTTC.

As for this clonotype: This could be a read error, since a much larger clone is one nucleotide away. V and J are TRBV20-1 and TRBJ1-1; the match to TRBD1 covers 8 bases. Germline V gene data show CDR1 as DFQATT and CDR2 as SNEGSKA (reference sequence). Trimming took 2 bases from V and 4 from J; bases not matched to a gene: 6. The CDR3 consists of 14 residues. The CDR3 DNA is TGCAGTGCTAGACCAGGGGGCGTCGGCACTGAAGCTTTCTTT. Protein: CSARPGGVGTEAFF.

The rearrangement links TRBV20-1 to TRBJ2-1, with TRBD1 matching over 9 bases. V trimming: 5 bases; J trimming: 0 bases; junction bases outside the gene matches: 8. Germline V CDR1 and CDR2: DFQATT, SNEGSKA (reference sequence). The CDR3 has 16 residues. The CDR3 sequence is CSAGGTGTSSYNEQFF. The CDR3 bases are TGCAGTGCTGGGGGGACAGGGACGAGCTCCTACAATGAGCAGTTCTTC.

At least ten counts were recorded for this clonotype. The rearrangement links TRBV20-1 to TRBJ1-1, with a weak D call TRBD1 (5 bases). The germline gives CDR1 DFQATT, CDR2 SNEGSKA (reference sequence). Trimming took 3 bases from V and 2 from J, leaving 13 bases between them. The CDR3 spans 14 residues. CDR3 loop: CSASAGTVNTEAFF. The CDR3 nucleotides read TGCAGTGCTAGTGCCGGGACGGTAAACACTGAAGCTTTCTTT.

This clonotype was observed at least ten times. The chain has TRBV20-1 and TRBJ2-1; 11 bases agree with TRBD2. CDR1 is DFQATT, CDR2 SNEGSKA, per germline (reference sequence). V shed 5 bases and J 5 bases; nucleotides not matched to a gene: 8. The CDR3 loop spans 15 amino acids. The DNA for the CDR3 is TGCAGTGCTCCTACAATAGCGGGAGGGGACAATGAGCAGTTCTTC. Its protein product is CSAPTIAGGDNEQFF.

This clonotype was observed a handful of times. The rearrangement uses TRBV7-2 and TRBJ2-1; 7 bases fit TRBD1. Losses at the gene ends were 5 bases for V and 14 bases for J; bases not matched to a gene: 9. The CDR3 extends over 12 amino acids. Germline values: CDR1 SGHTA, CDR2 FQGNSA. CDR3 sequence (DNA): TGTGCCAGCAGCACCTGGACAGGACGTAAGTTCTTC. Amino acids: CASSTWTGRKFF.